This T cell receptor beta chain is drawn from a study of blood T cell repertoires in COVID-19. Trimming cost V 1 base and J 0 bases, with 6 bases left between them. The CDR3 loop spans 14 amino acids. Per the germline V gene, CDR1 is LNHDA and CDR2 is SQIVND (reference sequence). Method: immunoSEQ multiplex PCR; TCRdb's copy keeps in-frame clones and lacks some. The sample lists approximately 250,000 clones, around nine tenths seen once, with roughly 2% in the top ten. Sample: PBMCs or T cells enriched from blood (not recorded which). This receptor was obtained from an older woman in a cohort exposed to, infected with or recovered from COVID-19 (not recorded which). The J gene is TRBJ1-1, the V gene TRBV19; no reliable D call. CDR3 loop: CASSIGEVNTEAFF. CDR3 in DNA: TGTGCCAGTAGTATAGGGGAGGTGAACACTGAAGCTTTCTTT.